Listed below are T cell receptor beta chains from one sample, sequenced in a study of blood T cell repertoires in COVID-19. Here immunoSEQ multiplex PCR was the method, and the copy in TCRdb shows in-frame clones only, minus some. The data hold under 300,000 clones, with approximately 79% observed a single time. Sequencing was done on a sample of peripheral blood. These receptors came from a woman aged 40 to 55 with active or convalescent COVID-19. Both conserved end residues are part of each CDR3. Each record gives: J gene, CDR3 length, V gene, D gene, clone size, CDR3 DNA, CDR3 protein. The D gene is left open where the match is weak. Not all rows give a size; the values are once, few, many and, for expanded clones, a class.

j_gene: TRBJ2-1
len: 14
v_gene: TRBV6-2/TRBV6-3
d_gene: -
abundance: -
CDR3nt: TGTGCCAGCAGTGTTTACACATTAAACAATGAGCAGTTCTTC
CDR3aa: CASSVYTLNNEQFF

j_gene: TRBJ1-5
len: 15
v_gene: TRBV5-1
d_gene: TRBD1
abundance: -
CDR3nt: TGCGCCAGCAGCTTGGTTCCAGGGGGCCATCAGCCCCAGCATTTT
CDR3aa: CASSLVPGGHQPQHF

j_gene: TRBJ1-5
len: 14
v_gene: TRBV6-5
d_gene: TRBD1
abundance: -
CDR3nt: TGTGCCAGCCGAGGACAGGGTCGCAATCAGCCCCAGCATTTT
CDR3aa: CASRGQGRNQPQHF

j_gene: TRBJ1-1
len: 14
v_gene: TRBV5-1
d_gene: TRBD1
abundance: -
CDR3nt: TGCGCCAGCAGCTTGGAACAGGGGAGCACTGAAGCTTTCTTT
CDR3aa: CASSLEQGSTEAFF

j_gene: TRBJ2-1
len: 16
v_gene: TRBV5-1
d_gene: TRBD2
abundance: -
CDR3nt: TGCGCCAGCAGCTGGACCAGCGGGGTCTCCTACAATGAGCAGTTCTTC
CDR3aa: CASSWTSGVSYNEQFF

j_gene: TRBJ1-6
len: 18
v_gene: TRBV6-1
d_gene: TRBD1
abundance: few
CDR3nt: TGTGCCAGCAGTGGGGGACAGGGGGCATTCGGGGAGAATTCACCCCTCCACTTT
CDR3aa: CASSGGQGAFGENSPLHF

j_gene: TRBJ2-1
len: 13
v_gene: TRBV7-2
d_gene: -
abundance: -
CDR3nt: TGTGCCAGCAGCTTTGCGACGGGGGATGAGCAGTTCTTC
CDR3aa: CASSFATGDEQFF

j_gene: TRBJ1-1
len: 17
v_gene: TRBV5-1
d_gene: -
abundance: -
CDR3nt: TGCGCCAGCAGCTTGGCCAACAACCCAGGCTGGAACACTGAAGCTTTCTTT
CDR3aa: CASSLANNPGWNTEAFF

j_gene: TRBJ1-1
len: 13
v_gene: TRBV29-1
d_gene: -
abundance: -
CDR3nt: TGCAGCGTTGAGTACAACCGGGGCACTGAAGCTTTCTTT
CDR3aa: CSVEYNRGTEAFF

j_gene: TRBJ2-5
len: 15
v_gene: TRBV28
d_gene: -
abundance: -
CDR3nt: TGTGCCAGCAGTTTATTATGGCCAGAACAAGAGACCCAGTACTTC
CDR3aa: CASSLLWPEQETQYF

j_gene: TRBJ1-1
len: 14
v_gene: TRBV28
d_gene: -
abundance: -
CDR3nt: TGTGCCAGCAGTTTATCACGCCGGGGCACTGAAGCTTTCTTT
CDR3aa: CASSLSRRGTEAFF

j_gene: TRBJ1-2
len: 13
v_gene: TRBV7-2
d_gene: -
abundance: -
CDR3nt: TGTGCCAGCAGCTTCGAGACAATCCTCGGTGACACCTTC
CDR3aa: CASSFETILGDTF

j_gene: TRBJ2-7
len: 14
v_gene: TRBV5-4
d_gene: TRBD1
abundance: -
CDR3nt: TGTGCCAGCAGCATCCGGGACAGCTACTACGAGCAGTACTTC
CDR3aa: CASSIRDSYYEQYF

j_gene: TRBJ2-2
len: 15
v_gene: TRBV29-1
d_gene: -
abundance: -
CDR3nt: TGCAGCGTTGTACTGGAGGGGCCGGGCACCGGGGAGCTGTTTTTT
CDR3aa: CSVVLEGPGTGELFF

j_gene: TRBJ1-1
len: 13
v_gene: TRBV19
d_gene: -
abundance: once
CDR3nt: TGTGCCAGTAGTACCTCCAGGAACACTGAAGCTTTCTTT
CDR3aa: CASSTSRNTEAFF

j_gene: TRBJ2-3
len: 19
v_gene: TRBV28
d_gene: TRBD2
abundance: few
CDR3nt: TGTGCCAGCAGTCGCGGTGAACTGATCGGGCGGGGGGGCCCAGATACGCAGTATTTT
CDR3aa: CASSRGELIGRGGPDTQYF

j_gene: TRBJ1-2
len: 14
v_gene: TRBV29-1
d_gene: TRBD1
abundance: once
CDR3nt: TGCAGCGTTGGGGAGACAGGGGGGAATTATGGCTACACCTTC
CDR3aa: CSVGETGGNYGYTF

j_gene: TRBJ1-4
len: 16
v_gene: TRBV5-6
d_gene: TRBD1
abundance: -
CDR3nt: TGTGCCAGCAGCTCGGGACAGGGGAGGGCTAATGAAAAACTGTTTTTT
CDR3aa: CASSSGQGRANEKLFF

j_gene: TRBJ1-1
len: 14
v_gene: TRBV9
d_gene: TRBD1
abundance: -
CDR3nt: TGTGCCAGCAGCGGCCGGGACAGCGACACTGAAGCTTTCTTT
CDR3aa: CASSGRDSDTEAFF

j_gene: TRBJ1-5
len: 13
v_gene: TRBV29-1
d_gene: -
abundance: -
CDR3nt: TGCAGCGCCGGAGGCGGCGGCAATCAGCCCCAGCATTTT
CDR3aa: CSAGGGGNQPQHF

j_gene: TRBJ2-3
len: 14
v_gene: TRBV5-1
d_gene: -
abundance: -
CDR3nt: TGCGCCAGCAGCCCGACAACCCAAACAGATACGCAGTATTTT
CDR3aa: CASSPTTQTDTQYF

j_gene: TRBJ1-2
len: 13
v_gene: TRBV27
d_gene: TRBD1
abundance: -
CDR3nt: TGTGCCAGCAGCAGCCTCGGACAGGCCCTCTTCACCTTC
CDR3aa: CASSSLGQALFTF

j_gene: TRBJ2-7
len: 15
v_gene: TRBV5-1
d_gene: TRBD2
abundance: many
CDR3nt: TGCGCCAGCAGCCTTCTAAGCGGGGGCTTCTACGAGCAGTACTTC
CDR3aa: CASSLLSGGFYEQYF

j_gene: TRBJ2-1
len: 16
v_gene: TRBV13
d_gene: TRBD2
abundance: -
CDR3nt: TGTGCCAGCAGCTTTGGCGGGACTAGCCTCTACAATGAGCAGTTCTTC
CDR3aa: CASSFGGTSLYNEQFF

j_gene: TRBJ1-1
len: 15
v_gene: TRBV5-1
d_gene: -
abundance: -
CDR3nt: TGCGCCAGCAGCGCACATGGACTGCTGAACACTGAAGCTTTCTTT
CDR3aa: CASSAHGLLNTEAFF

j_gene: TRBJ1-2
len: 12
v_gene: TRBV13
d_gene: -
abundance: -
CDR3nt: TGTGCCAGCAGGCGGGTGGGCTATGGCTACACCTTC
CDR3aa: CASRRVGYGYTF

j_gene: TRBJ2-1
len: 15
v_gene: TRBV6-2/TRBV6-3
d_gene: -
abundance: -
CDR3nt: TGTGCCAGCAGTTCCCACTCGTTGCTTGTGAATGAGCAGTTCTTC
CDR3aa: CASSSHSLLVNEQFF

j_gene: TRBJ2-7
len: 14
v_gene: TRBV7-2
d_gene: -
abundance: -
CDR3nt: TGTGCCAGCAGCCCTATGCGGTCCTCCTACGAGCAGTACTTC
CDR3aa: CASSPMRSSYEQYF

j_gene: TRBJ1-2
len: 14
v_gene: TRBV2
d_gene: -
abundance: -
CDR3nt: TGTGCCAGCAGCTCCCTCGGGACATCGGGAGGCTACACCTTC
CDR3aa: CASSSLGTSGGYTF

j_gene: TRBJ1-4
len: 15
v_gene: TRBV12-5
d_gene: -
abundance: few
CDR3nt: TGTGCTAGTGGTCCCGGGGGTGCAACTAATGAAAAACTGTTTTTT
CDR3aa: CASGPGGATNEKLFF

j_gene: TRBJ2-1
len: 14
v_gene: TRBV5-8
d_gene: TRBD2
abundance: few
CDR3nt: TGTGCCAGCAGCTTGACTAGCGGGGTTGATGAGCAGTTCTTC
CDR3aa: CASSLTSGVDEQFF

j_gene: TRBJ2-3
len: 16
v_gene: TRBV5-1
d_gene: TRBD2
abundance: -
CDR3nt: TGCGCCAGCAGCCATTATGATAGCGGGGCCACAGATACGCAGTATTTT
CDR3aa: CASSHYDSGATDTQYF

j_gene: TRBJ2-5
len: 16
v_gene: TRBV7-2
d_gene: TRBD2
abundance: -
CDR3nt: TGTGCCAGCACCCTAGCTGGGCTAGCGGGGGGGCTCGACCAGTACTTC
CDR3aa: CASTLAGLAGGLDQYF

j_gene: TRBJ2-1
len: 15
v_gene: TRBV2
d_gene: -
abundance: medium-sized
CDR3nt: TGTGCCAGCAAAGAGGTAGCGAGAAACTACAATGAGCAGTTCTTC
CDR3aa: CASKEVARNYNEQFF

j_gene: TRBJ1-5
len: 14
v_gene: TRBV27
d_gene: -
abundance: -
CDR3nt: TGTGCCAGCAGTTTAGGGCAGGGAGGTCAGCCCCAGCATTTT
CDR3aa: CASSLGQGGQPQHF

j_gene: TRBJ2-5
len: 16
v_gene: TRBV4-1
d_gene: -
abundance: -
CDR3nt: TGCGCCAGCAGCCAAGCCAGACAGTCTTACCAAGAGACCCAGTACTTC
CDR3aa: CASSQARQSYQETQYF

j_gene: TRBJ2-7
len: 14
v_gene: TRBV28
d_gene: TRBD1
abundance: -
CDR3nt: TGTGCCAGCAGCCTAGGACAGGGGGCGGGCGAGCAGTACTTC
CDR3aa: CASSLGQGAGEQYF